This entry describes one T cell receptor beta chain. Here immunoSEQ multiplex PCR was the method, and the copy in TCRdb shows in-frame clones only, minus some. The sample has about 160,000 clones; roughly 85% are singletons. The germline gives CDR1 SGHTA, CDR2 FQGNSA. V trimming: 6 bases; J trimming: 1 base; junction bases outside the gene matches: 5. This CDR3 has 16 amino acids. The data were obtained in a study of blood T cell repertoires in COVID-19. The V and J genes are TRBV7-2 and TRBJ2-2; TRBD2 agrees at 10 bases. Sequencing was carried out using peripheral blood. The TCR comes from a human donor with acute or convalescent COVID-19. The donor label of this sample is uncertain. CDR3 in amino acids: CASRPPSGGNTGELFF. In nucleotides, the CDR3 is TGTGCCAGCAGGCCTCCTAGCGGGGGGAACACCGGGGAGCTGTTTTTT. Based on the CDR3 plus reference TRBV7-2 and TRBJ2-2, the full variable domain is GAGVSQSPSNKVTEKGKDVELRCDPISGHTALYWYRQSLGQGLEFLIYFQGNSAPDKSGLPSDRFSAERTGGSVSTLTIQRTQQEDSAVYLCASRPPSGGNTGELFFGEGSRLTVL.